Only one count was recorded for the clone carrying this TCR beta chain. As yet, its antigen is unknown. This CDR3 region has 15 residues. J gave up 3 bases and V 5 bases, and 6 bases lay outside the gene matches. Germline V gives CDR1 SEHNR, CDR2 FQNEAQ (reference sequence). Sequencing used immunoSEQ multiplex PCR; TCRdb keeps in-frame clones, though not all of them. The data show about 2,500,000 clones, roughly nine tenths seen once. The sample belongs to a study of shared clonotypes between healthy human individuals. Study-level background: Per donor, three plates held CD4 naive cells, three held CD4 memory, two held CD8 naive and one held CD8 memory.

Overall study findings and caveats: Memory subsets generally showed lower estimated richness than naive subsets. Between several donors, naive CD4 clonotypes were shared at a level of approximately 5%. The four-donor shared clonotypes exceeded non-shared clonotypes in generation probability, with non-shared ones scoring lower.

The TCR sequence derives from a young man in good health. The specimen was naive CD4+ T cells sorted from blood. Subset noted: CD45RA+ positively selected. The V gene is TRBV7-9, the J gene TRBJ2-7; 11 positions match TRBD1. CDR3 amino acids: CASSATGTGGYEQYF. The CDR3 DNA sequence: TGTGCCAGCAGCGCGACCGGGACAGGGGGCTACGAGCAGTACTTC.